Listed below are T cell receptor beta chains from one sample, sequenced in a study of blood T cell repertoires in COVID-19. Data came from immunoSEQ multiplex PCR; TCRdb stores just in-frame clones and leaves some out. The sample shows tens of thousands of clones, about 88% of them seen only once. Specimen: peripheral blood. The receptors were gathered from a man aged 45-65 years with active COVID-19. Each CDR3 is given with its conserved first and last residue. The D gene is left open where the match is weak. Only some rows state a clone size, as once, few, many or a class for expanded clones.

D gene,J gene,V gene,clone size,CDR3 protein,CDR3 DNA
-,TRBJ2-3,TRBV7-2,-,CASSLSQAGSTDTQYF,TGTGCCAGCAGCTTAAGTCAAGCGGGCAGCACAGATACGCAGTATTTT
-,TRBJ1-1,TRBV6-2/TRBV6-3,-,CASSLWGGEAFF,TGTGCCAGCAGCTTGTGGGGGGGTGAAGCTTTCTTT
-,TRBJ1-3,TRBV6-5,-,CASSTGGNTIYF,TGTGCCAGCAGCACAGGTGGAAACACCATATATTTT
TRBD1,TRBJ2-1,TRBV7-8,-,CASSFYRGRNEQFF,TGTGCCAGCAGCTTCTACAGGGGAAGAAATGAGCAGTTCTTC
-,TRBJ2-7,TRBV12-3/TRBV12-4,-,CASNPGGQNEQYF,TGTGCCAGCAACCCAGGCGGGCAAAACGAGCAGTACTTC
-,TRBJ2-7,TRBV21-1,-,CASIPGGKSTYEQYF,TGTGCCAGCATCCCGGGGGGCAAATCGACCTACGAGCAGTACTTC
TRBD1,TRBJ2-7,TRBV6-5,-,CASSTGGAENEQYF,TGTGCCAGCAGTACAGGGGGCGCAGAAAACGAGCAGTACTTC
-,TRBJ2-1,TRBV2,-,CASDQTGNEQFF,TGTGCCAGCGACCAGACAGGTAATGAGCAGTTCTTC
-,TRBJ2-5,TRBV28,once,CASSPYAGQETQYF,TGTGCCAGCAGCCCATACGCGGGGCAAGAGACCCAGTACTTC
-,TRBJ1-5,TRBV6-4,once,CASSDIIGESNQPQHF,TGTGCCAGCAGTGACATTATCGGGGAGAGCAATCAGCCCCAGCATTTT
TRBD2,TRBJ2-1,TRBV24-1,-,CATSDWGLAGSQLKQFF,TGTGCCACCAGTGATTGGGGACTAGCGGGCTCCCAGCTCAAGCAGTTCTTC
-,TRBJ2-3,TRBV20-1,-,CSASPQDTQYF,TGCAGTGCTAGCCCCCAGGATACGCAGTATTTT
-,TRBJ2-1,TRBV5-1,-,CASSLAGNEQFF,TGCGCCAGCAGCTTGGCCGGTAATGAGCAGTTCTTC
-,TRBJ1-4,TRBV19,-,CASSITKTEEGKLFF,TGTGCCAGTAGTATTACAAAGACGGAAGAGGGAAAACTGTTTTTT
TRBD1,TRBJ2-7,TRBV19,once,CATAGQGGGEQYF,TGTGCCACAGCGGGACAGGGGGGAGGGGAGCAGTACTTC
TRBD2,TRBJ2-3,TRBV7-9,-,CASSLSGRARSTQYF,TGTGCCAGCAGCTTAAGCGGGAGGGCCAGAAGTACGCAGTATTTT
-,TRBJ1-6,TRBV7-9,-,CASSLMGAGNSPLHF,TGTGCCAGCAGCTTAATGGGGGCAGGGAATTCACCCCTCCACTTT
TRBD1,TRBJ1-5,TRBV5-6,-,CASSLLGQGAYSNQPQHF,TGTGCCAGCAGCTTGCTTGGACAGGGGGCTTATAGCAATCAGCCCCAGCATTTT
TRBD2,TRBJ2-7,TRBV18,-,CASREAGGPYEQYF,TGTGCCAGTCGAGAAGCGGGGGGGCCCTACGAGCAGTACTTC
TRBD2,TRBJ2-2,TRBV6-2/TRBV6-3,-,CASSYSRGSGAAGELFF,TGTGCCAGCAGTTACTCGCGGGGTAGCGGGGCCGCCGGGGAGCTGTTTTTT
TRBD2,TRBJ2-2,TRBV5-1,-,CASSSPTSDTGELFF,TGCGCCAGCAGCTCCCCGACTAGCGACACCGGGGAGCTGTTTTTT
TRBD1,TRBJ1-6,TRBV27,-,CASTTIDRAGSPLHF,TGTGCCAGCACTACGATCGACAGGGCGGGTTCACCCCTCCACTTT
-,TRBJ1-5,TRBV15,-,CATSRGVGEVNQPQHF,TGTGCCACCAGCAGAGGGGTGGGGGAGGTCAATCAGCCCCAGCATTTT
-,TRBJ2-5,TRBV19,once,CASRDFSQETQYF,TGTGCCAGTCGCGACTTTTCCCAAGAGACCCAGTACTTC
TRBD2,TRBJ2-1,TRBV5-5,few,CASSLGREAWVHEQFF,TGTGCCAGCAGCTTGGGGCGGGAGGCCTGGGTCCATGAGCAGTTCTTC
TRBD2,TRBJ2-3,TRBV5-4,-,CASSANAPGLAGLSTDTQYF,TGTGCCAGCAGCGCTAATGCACCGGGACTAGCGGGGCTCAGCACAGATACGCAGTATTTT
TRBD2,TRBJ2-7,TRBV28,-,CASNRGAYEQYF,TGTGCCAGCAATCGGGGGGCCTACGAGCAGTACTTC
-,TRBJ1-4,TRBV14,-,CASSQVWARGEKLFF,TGTGCCAGCAGCCAGGTCTGGGCTCGGGGTGAAAAACTGTTTTTT
-,TRBJ1-4,TRBV6-5,-,CASSYRGGVEKLFF,TGTGCCAGCAGTTACCGGGGAGGTGTGGAAAAACTGTTTTTT
TRBD1,TRBJ1-6,TRBV27,-,CASRDRVFSPLHF,TGTGCCAGCAGGGACAGGGTATTTTCACCCCTCCACTTT
-,TRBJ1-1,TRBV4-1,-,CASSQEGGQNTEAFF,TGCGCCAGCAGCCAAGAAGGAGGCCAGAACACTGAAGCTTTCTTT
-,TRBJ2-5,TRBV6-5,-,CASRPQGVEETQYF,TGTGCCAGCAGACCACAGGGTGTCGAAGAGACCCAGTACTTC
-,TRBJ1-1,TRBV30,-,CAWTDRPNTEAFF,TGTGCCTGGACAGACAGGCCGAACACTGAAGCTTTCTTT
-,TRBJ1-4,TRBV13,-,CASSVLEGHEKLFF,TGTGCCAGCAGCGTCCTTGAGGGCCACGAAAAACTGTTTTTT
TRBD1,TRBJ1-2,TRBV7-6,-,CASSPSGTGVYGYTF,TGTGCCAGCAGCCCCTCCGGGACAGGAGTCTATGGCTACACCTTC
-,TRBJ1-1,TRBV7-9,-,CASSLSGGTEAFF,TGTGCCAGCAGCTTATCCGGGGGAACTGAAGCTTTCTTT
TRBD1,TRBJ1-4,TRBV10-3,-,CAISLTGGMEKLFF,TGTGCCATCAGTCTGACAGGGGGTATGGAAAAACTGTTTTTT
-,TRBJ1-2,TRBV4-3,-,CASSQESVAANYGYTF,TGCGCCAGCAGCCAAGAGTCGGTGGCGGCGAACTATGGCTACACCTTC
-,TRBJ2-3,TRBV4-2,-,CASSQDVLASPNTDTQYF,TGTGCCAGCAGCCAAGATGTACTAGCATCCCCTAACACAGATACGCAGTATTTT
-,TRBJ2-3,TRBV7-2,-,CASSLANTDTQYF,TGTGCCAGCAGCTTGGCAAACACAGATACGCAGTATTTT
-,TRBJ1-6,TRBV5-8,once,CASSLGRYNSPLHF,TGTGCCAGCAGCTTGGGCCGGTATAATTCACCCCTCCACTTT
-,TRBJ2-2,TRBV7-2,-,CASKRPNTGELFF,TGTGCCAGCAAGAGGCCGAACACCGGGGAGCTGTTTTTT
-,TRBJ1-6,TRBV7-3,-,CASSQLHGYNSPLHF,TGTGCCAGCAGTCAACTACACGGATATAATTCACCCCTCCACTTT
-,TRBJ2-3,TRBV7-3,-,CASSPNLQGPANTQYF,TGTGCCAGCAGCCCAAATTTACAGGGACCAGCTAATACGCAGTATTTT
-,TRBJ1-5,TRBV6-6,-,CASSSEQPQHF,TGTGCCAGCAGTTCGGAGCAGCCCCAGCATTTT
TRBD2,TRBJ2-5,TRBV11-2,-,CASSLGTSFGLGETQYF,TGTGCCAGCAGCTTAGGGACTAGTTTCGGGCTTGGGGAGACCCAGTACTTC
TRBD2,TRBJ2-1,TRBV6-5,-,CASTVTGGPYNEQFF,TGTGCCAGCACCGTGACGGGGGGGCCCTACAATGAGCAGTTCTTC
TRBD2,TRBJ2-5,TRBV28,once,CASSLYSFLAGSQETQYF,TGTGCCAGCAGTTTATATTCTTTTCTAGCGGGTAGCCAAGAGACCCAGTACTTC
TRBD1,TRBJ1-5,TRBV2,few,CASSGGGESNQPQHF,TGTGCCAGCAGTGGAGGGGGCGAGAGCAATCAGCCCCAGCATTTT
-,TRBJ2-5,TRBV7-2,-,CASSQTRDKGGKTQYF,TGTGCCAGCAGCCAAACCAGGGACAAGGGTGGGAAGACCCAGTACTTC
-,TRBJ1-1,TRBV6-1,-,CASSERGNTEAFF,TGTGCCAGCAGTGAAAGGGGGAACACTGAAGCTTTCTTT